The next 32 T cell receptor beta chains were all read from a single sample in a study of blood T cell repertoires in COVID-19. Sequencing used immunoSEQ multiplex PCR; TCRdb keeps in-frame clones, though not all of them. This sample carries about 78,000 clones, roughly 88% of them seen once, and the ten largest clones take around 0.93%. The specimen was peripheral blood. These receptors were taken from a woman between 50 and 59 years old in a cohort sampled during active COVID-19.

The V gene is TRBV3-1 (or the pseudogene TRBV3-2), the J gene TRBJ2-6; unclear D gene. From germline, CDR1 is LGHDT and CDR2 YNNKEL (reference sequence). The V end was cut by 0 bases, the J end by 0 bases, with 3 bases between. The CDR3 covers 15 residues. The CDR3 sequence is CASSQDISGANVLTF. The CDR3 nucleotides read TGTGCCAGCAGCCAAGATATCTCTGGGGCCAACGTCCTGACTTTC.

The CDR3 spells CASIIRVNTGELFF. The DNA for the CDR3 is TGTGCCAGCATCATCAGGGTGAACACCGGGGAGCTGTTTTTT. V and J are TRBV6-5 and TRBJ2-2; perhaps TRBD1 as D (5 bases). This CDR3 has 14 residues. Germline values: CDR1 MNHEY, CDR2 SVGAGI. The V gene lost 7 bases and the J gene lost 1 base, with 10 bases spanning the gap.

The CDR3 nucleotides are TGTGCTAGTGGCCGATGTTGGCGGGGGAGCGGGAATCCAGATACGCAGTATTTT. It translates to CASGRCWRGSGNPDTQYF. The genes are TRBV12-5 and TRBJ2-3; TRBD2 matches at 7 bases. J gave up 4 bases and V 6 bases, and 19 bases lay outside the gene matches. Germline CDR1 is LGHNT and CDR2 is FRNRAP. This CDR3 spans 18 amino acids.

CDR3 in DNA: TGTGCCAGCCGGGGCAGGGGTCGGTCGCGGAACAATGAGCAGTTCTTC. It translates to CASRGRGRSRNNEQFF. The chain joins TRBV19 to TRBJ2-1; D possibly corresponds to TRBD1 (6 bases). The V gene lost 9 bases and the J gene lost 5 bases, with 23 bases spanning the gap. The CDR3 length is 16 residues. The germline V gene has CDR1 LNHDA and CDR2 SQIVND (reference sequence). The full variable domain, rest sourced from reference TRBV19 and TRBJ2-1, is DGGITQSPKYLFRKEGQNVTLSCEQNLNHDAMYWYRQDPGQGLRLIYYSQIVNDFQKGDIAEGYSVSREKKESFPLTVTSAQKNPTAFYLCASRGRGRSRNNEQFFGPGTRLTVL.

The J gene is TRBJ2-7, the V gene TRBV30; 11 bases match TRBD1. The ends lost 5 bases at V and 7 bases at J; junction bases unmatched: 10. The germline CDR1 and CDR2 sequences are GTSNPN and SVGIG (reference sequence). The CDR3 is 14 amino acids. The CDR3 coding sequence is TGTGCCTGGTCCCCGGGACAGGGGGTATGGGAGCAGTACTTC. It is translated as CAWSPGQGVWEQYF.

The J gene is TRBJ1-1, the V gene TRBV6-6, with 7 bases matching TRBD1. V was pared by 7 bases and J by 5 bases, with 10 bases of the junction left unmatched. Per the germline V gene, CDR1 is MNHNY and CDR2 is SVGAGI (reference sequence). The CDR3 length is 14 residues. The CDR3 sequence: CASIPDRVMTEAFF. DNA of the CDR3: TGTGCCAGCATTCCTGACAGGGTGATGACTGAAGCTTTCTTT.

The chain has TRBV10-3 and TRBJ2-1; D possibly corresponds to TRBD2 (7 bases). The germline V and J ends were trimmed by 5 bases and 4 bases, with 18 bases remaining between them. The CDR3 has 16 amino acids. Germline V gene lookup returns CDR1 ENHRY and CDR2 SYGVKD. CDR3 DNA sequence: TGTGCCATCAGTTCCCTAGGGAGCGGGACATACAATGAGCAGTTCTTC. Translated, it gives CAISSLGSGTYNEQFF.

The chain carries TRBV11-2 and TRBJ1-6, with 7 bases that match TRBD1. Unmatched junction bases numbered 9, after V lost 6 bases and J lost 4 bases. Per the germline V gene, CDR1 is SGHAT and CDR2 is FQNNGV. The CDR3 runs 16 residues. CDR3 bases: TGTGCCAGCAGAAAACCGGGACAGCCTTATAATTCACCCCTCCACTTT. This gives the protein CASRKPGQPYNSPLHF.

The chain joins TRBV27 to TRBJ2-1; 9 bases map to TRBD2. This CDR3 has 16 amino acids. Per germline, CDR1 MNHEY and CDR2 SMNVEV (reference sequence). The junction had 6 bases not matched to a gene; V was cut back by 2 bases and J by 4 bases. CDR3 sequence reads: CASSLTGTSPYNEQFF. Written as DNA, the CDR3 is TGTGCCAGCAGTTTAACCGGGACTAGCCCTTACAATGAGCAGTTCTTC.

The CDR3 spells CASSIAQGSPGEQYF. The CDR3 DNA follows: TGTGCCAGTAGTATAGCACAGGGTAGTCCGGGTGAGCAGTACTTC. The chain uses TRBV19 and TRBJ2-7; possible D gene TRBD1, 6 bases. This CDR3 contains 15 residues. Trimming removed 1 base at V and 7 bases at J, with 17 bases between. Per the germline V gene, CDR1 is LNHDA and CDR2 is SQIVND (reference sequence).

In its sample, this clone was seen once. The V gene is TRBV7-3, the J gene TRBJ1-1; 7 bases fit TRBD1. This CDR3 region has 12 residues. Germline CDR1 reads SGHTA; CDR2 reads FQGTGA. V shed 5 bases and J 10 bases; nucleotides not matched to a gene: 7. The CDR3 DNA sequence: TGTGCCAGCAGCGGGGGACAGCGCCGAGCTTTCTTT. It specifies CASSGGQRRAFF. Full variable domain (missing parts from reference TRBV7-3 and TRBJ1-1): GAGVSQTPSNKVTEKGKYVELRCDPISGHTALYWYRQSLGQGPEFLIYFQGTGAADDSGLPNDRFFAVRPEGSVSTLKIQRTERGDSAVYLCASSGGQRRAFFGQGTRLTVV.

The rearrangement links TRBV27 to TRBJ2-2; unclear D gene. The CDR3 spans 14 residues. Trimming stripped 4 bases from V and 4 bases from J, with 10 bases between. CDR1 is MNHEY, CDR2 SMNVEV, per germline (reference sequence). CDR3 sequence reads: CASSSWPSTGELFF. CDR3 in DNA: TGTGCCAGCAGTTCGTGGCCCTCCACCGGGGAGCTGTTTTTT.

The chain joins TRBV28 to TRBJ2-2, with 12 bases matching TRBD2. Germline V gene sequence: CDR1 MDHEN, CDR2 SYDVKM. The length of the CDR3 is 17 residues. V lost 5 bases to trimming and J lost 1 base; unmatched junction nucleotides: 5. CDR3 bases: TGTGCCAGCAGTCTCCCGACTAGCGGGGGGAACACCGGGGAGCTGTTTTTT. Translated: CASSLPTSGGNTGELFF.

The chain is built from TRBV19 and TRBJ2-1; 8 nucleotides align to TRBD2. Looked up from germline, CDR1 is LNHDA and CDR2 is SQIVND (reference sequence). This CDR3 has 17 amino acids. V was clipped by 7 bases and J by 2 bases; unmatched bases: 13. The CDR3 region is CASTLGGAGETYNEQFF. The CDR3 nucleotides read TGTGCCAGTACCCTCGGGGGGGCGGGAGAAACCTACAATGAGCAGTTCTTC.

The table lists this clone with a count of one. CDR3 coding DNA: TGTGCCAGCAGACAACAGGGAACTTATTCACCCCTCCACTTT. As protein: CASRQQGTYSPLHF. V gene TRBV7-3 combines with J gene TRBJ1-6, with D tentatively TRBD1 (6 bases). This CDR3 comprises 14 residues. V was pared by 6 bases and J by 8 bases, with 14 bases between. Looked up from germline, CDR1 is SGHTA and CDR2 is FQGTGA.

This clone occurred a few times. The V call is TRBV29-1, the J call TRBJ1-2; TRBD1 matches 9 bases. From germline, CDR1 is SQVTM and CDR2 ANQGSEA. Trimming at V came to 6 bases and at J to 4 bases, leaving 9 bases not matched to a gene. The CDR3 covers 14 residues. The CDR3, as DNA: TGCAGCGTCCACAACAGGGGGCGCGGCTATGGCTACACCTTC. It is translated as CSVHNRGRGYGYTF.

The rearrangement uses TRBV7-9 and TRBJ1-2; 7 bases are a match to TRBD1. The CDR3 runs 14 residues. The V segment lost 2 bases and the J segment 4 bases; nucleotides outside the gene matches: 4. From germline, CDR1 is SEHNR and CDR2 FQNEAQ (reference sequence). Written as DNA, the CDR3 is TGTGCCAGCAGCTTAAATGACAGGGTCTATGGCTACACCTTC. As protein: CASSLNDRVYGYTF.

The rearrangement uses TRBV30 and TRBJ2-7; D might be TRBD1 or TRBD2, each matching 5 bases. The CDR3 length is 13 residues. Germline loops: CDR1 GTSNPN, CDR2 SVGIG (reference sequence). The V gene lost 5 bases and the J gene lost 3 bases, with 14 bases spanning the gap. CDR3 protein: CAWEGLGDYEQYF. CDR3 sequence (DNA): TGTGCCTGGGAGGGGCTAGGGGACTACGAGCAGTACTTC. Looking up the rest from reference TRBV30 and TRBJ2-7 gives the full variable domain: SQTIHQWPATLVQPVGSPLSLECTVEGTSNPNLYWYRQAAGRGLQLLFYSVGIGQISSEVPQNLSASRPQDRQFILSSKKLLLSDSGFYLCAWEGLGDYEQYFGPGTRLTVT.

This clone occurred once. The genes are TRBV30 and TRBJ1-5; 8 positions match TRBD1. The CDR3 covers 13 residues. The germline V gene encodes CDR1 GTSNPN and CDR2 SVGIG (reference sequence). V lost 3 bases, J lost 5 bases, and 3 bases stayed unmatched. CDR3 in DNA: TGTGCCTGGAGCGAGACAGGGGATCAGCCCCAGCATTTT. Translation gives CAWSETGDQPQHF.

The chain links TRBV18 to TRBJ1-2; 7 bases are a match to TRBD1. CDR3 size: 13 residues. CDR1 and CDR2 (germline): KGHSH, LQKENI. The V gene end was trimmed by 5 bases and the J gene end by 3 bases; junction bases not matched to a gene: 3. The CDR3 loop reads CASSDREDYGYTF. The CDR3 DNA follows: TGTGCCAGCTCAGACAGGGAGGACTATGGCTACACCTTC.

This chain uses TRBV11-2 with TRBJ2-7, with D possibly being TRBD2 (5 bases). The V gene's germline CDR1 is SGHAT and CDR2 FQNNGV. This CDR3 comprises 13 residues. V gave up 8 bases and J gave up 3 bases, with 14 bases separating them. CDR3 residues: CASRGLDIYEQYF. CDR3 nucleotide sequence: TGTGCCAGCCGAGGGCTAGATATCTACGAGCAGTACTTC.

The J gene is TRBJ2-3, the V gene TRBV5-1, with D perhaps matching TRBD2 (6 bases). This CDR3 contains 15 residues. Germline V gene sequence: CDR1 SGHRS, CDR2 YFSETQ. Trimming took 4 bases from V and 2 from J, leaving 14 bases between them. For the CDR3, the DNA is TGCGCCAGCAGCCGAAATAGCGGAAACACAGATACGCAGTATTTT. Amino acid sequence: CASSRNSGNTDTQYF.

V and J are TRBV9 and TRBJ1-3, with D possibly matching TRBD1 (5 bases). Trimming shortened V by 4 bases and J by 0 bases, and 14 bases separated the two germline ends. The CDR3 contains 16 residues. The V gene's germline CDR1 is SGDLS and CDR2 YYNGEE. In nucleotides, the CDR3 is TGTGCCAGCAGCCCTGGGGGACTTCACTCTGGAAACACCATATATTTT. Its protein product is CASSPGGLHSGNTIYF. Full variable domain (remainder filled in from reference TRBV9 and TRBJ1-3): DSGVTQTPKHLITATGQRVTLRCSPRSGDLSVYWYQQSLDQGLQFLIQYYNGEERAKGNILERFSAQQFPDLHSELNLSSLELGDSALYFCASSPGGLHSGNTIYFGEGSWLTVV.

The rearrangement uses TRBV5-4 and TRBJ2-7; 7 positions agree with TRBD1. In germline, CDR1 is SGHNT, CDR2 YYREEE (reference sequence). With V trimmed by 4 bases and J by 2 bases, 6 bases remained unmatched. This CDR3 has 14 amino acids. CDR3 sequence reads: CASSPGTETYEQYF. CDR3 bases: TGTGCCAGCAGCCCCGGGACAGAGACCTACGAGCAGTACTTC. Variable domain in full (rest from reference TRBV5-4 and TRBJ2-7): ETGVTQSPTHLIKTRGQQVTLRCSSQSGHNTVSWYQQALGQGPQFIFQYYREEENGRGNFPPRFSGLQFPNYSSELNVNALELDDSALYLCASSPGTETYEQYFGPGTRLTVT.

The rearrangement links TRBV6-4 to TRBJ2-7, with D perhaps TRBD2 (6 bases). The germline CDR1 and CDR2 sequences are MRHNA and SNTAGT. The V and J ends lost 5 bases and 1 base respectively, with 15 bases between them. The CDR3 has 15 residues. The CDR3 loop reads CASSSTRDCSYEQYF. In nucleotides, the CDR3 is TGTGCCAGCAGTTCTACCCGGGACTGTTCCTACGAGCAGTACTTC.

The rearrangement joins TRBV2 to TRBJ2-7, with 8 bases aligning to TRBD2. V dropped 6 bases and J dropped 6; count of bases not matched to a gene: 16. This CDR3 contains 16 residues. Germline CDR1 is SNHLY and CDR2 is FYNNEI. The CDR3 region has the DNA TGTGCCAGCAGGGTGACTAGCGCCGAGGGGTCCGGCGAGCAGTACTTC. This sequence encodes CASRVTSAEGSGEQYF.

The chain combines TRBV9 with TRBJ2-3; the D is unclear. V was cut by 1 base and J by 6 bases, with 9 bases left in between. The CDR3 extends over 13 amino acids. CDR1 and CDR2 from the germline V gene are SGDLS and YYNGEE. The DNA for the CDR3 is TGTGCCAGCAGCGTAAGGCTCGGGGATACGCAGTATTTT. It yields the protein CASSVRLGDTQYF.

J is TRBJ1-1 and V is TRBV5-1; tentatively, D is TRBD1 (5 bases). This CDR3 comprises 11 residues. V lost 4 bases, J lost 6 bases, and 7 bases lay in between. Per germline, CDR1 SGHRS and CDR2 YFSETQ. The CDR3 bases are TGCGCCAGCAGCCAGGGTGCTGAAGCTTTCTTT. Translating it yields CASSQGAEAFF.

The V call is TRBV3-1 (or the pseudogene TRBV3-2), the J call TRBJ2-5; TRBD1 matches at 9 bases. The CDR3 has 15 amino acids. Trimming at V came to 4 bases and at J to 2 bases, leaving 5 bases not matched to a gene. The V gene's germline CDR1 is LGHDT and CDR2 YNNKEL (reference sequence). CDR3 in amino acids: CASSPRDRVQETQYF. CDR3 in DNA: TGTGCCAGCAGCCCCCGGGACAGGGTTCAAGAGACCCAGTACTTC.

The rearrangement uses TRBV7-2 and TRBJ2-3; perhaps TRBD1 as D (6 bases). Looked up from germline, CDR1 is SGHTA and CDR2 is FQGNSA. V was shortened by 1 base and J by 0 bases, with 8 bases between the two germline ends. CDR3 length: 15 residues. This CDR3 is CASSLVGTSTDTQYF. The DNA for the CDR3 is TGTGCCAGCAGCTTAGTAGGGACAAGCACAGATACGCAGTATTTT.

This sequence joins TRBV5-4 and TRBJ2-7; D perhaps matches TRBD2 (6 bases). V gave up 4 bases and J gave up 7 bases, with 18 bases separating them. This CDR3 has 14 amino acids. The germline CDR1 and CDR2 sequences are SGHNT and YYREEE (reference sequence). The CDR3 DNA reads TGTGCCAGCAGCCCCCCCTGGCATGGGAGGGAGCAGTACTTC. Translating it yields CASSPPWHGREQYF.

The genes are TRBV28 and TRBJ1-2; weak D call: TRBD1 (6 bases). V was pared by 3 bases and J by 7 bases, with 18 bases between. The CDR3 contains 15 residues. CDR1 is MDHEN and CDR2 is SYDVKM in the germline V gene. CDR3: CASSFLKTGTSGYTF. The CDR3 DNA reads TGTGCCAGCAGTTTCCTCAAAACAGGGACAAGTGGCTACACCTTC.